This TCR beta chain was profiled in a study of human T cells and chemical hapten exposure. General study findings and limits: In comparison with controls, expanded TCRs gave rise to a significantly larger number of large CDR3 similarity clusters.

Using its own MiXCR run on the RACE reads, TCRdb lists one record per CDR3 protein. This table has 85,000 to 130,000 distinct CDR3 sequences, 9% to 15% appearing once. This CDR3 has 14 residues. With V trimmed by 6 bases and J by 2 bases, 7 bases remained unmatched. Germline assignment: CDR1 MNHNY and CDR2 SVGAGI (reference sequence). Worth noting for this clonotype: Its antigen is undetermined.

Time point meaning: pre-sensitization, week 0. This sample's treatment: therapeutic diphenylcyclopropenone sensitization with weekly scalp DPC. Sequencing was performed on whole blood, taken in connection with sensitization to the hapten diphenylcyclopropenone (DPC). The chain has TRBV6-6 and TRBJ2-7, with 7 bases aligning to TRBD1. The TCR originated in a woman aged 50 to 65 with alopecia areata. Some clones in this sample may be carry-over from other donors' samples. CDR3 nucleotides: TGTGCCAGCAGATCACAGGGGCGTACCTACGAGCAGTACTTC. This codes for CASRSQGRTYEQYF.